This note documents a single TCR beta chain sequence. Its antigen is unknown. No base quality information exists; no much larger clone differs at one position. This record comes from a study of T cells in tumors and immune-related adverse events (dated by TCRdb to the early 2020s). V ends up 8 bases short and J 7 bases short, with an unmatched junction base count of 8. The germline V gene supplies CDR1 WSHSY and CDR2 SAAADI. Measured from the cysteine to the phenylalanine, the CDR3 is 14 residues long. The entry retains the CDR3 DNA only, 42 bases that are in frame from base 1. The TCR beta locus was amplified and sequenced with the immunoSEQ assay, yielding bulk TCR Vbeta CDR3 data. From the authors' description of their analysis: Non-productive CDR3s, sequences shorter than 7 amino acids, and those not starting with C or ending with F/W were excluded. Analysis was restricted to specimens with at least 1000 reads, and each clonotype was defined at the amino acid level. To compute clonality, Pielou's evenness was subtracted from 1. To equalize library sizes, abundance-weighted random subsampling with replacement was performed and repeated 100 times so that 95% confidence intervals could be reported. Repertoire overlap was quantified using the Morisita overlap index, and the top 40 clones per specimen were examined for overlap with the irAE. As stored in TCRdb, this immuneACCESS dataset retains in-frame rearrangements with V and J assigned. A fraction of the clones does not appear; measured against another copy, unresolved V genes explain less than half of the discrepancy, and the remainder lacks a known reason. V and J calls and clone size come straight from that table; D and trimming were deduced from the DNA. This sample has approximately 11,000 clones in its table, and less than 95% of those were observed once. More than 1.4% of the sample is held by the ten biggest clonotypes.

The treatment or condition label here, explained by the study, means: nivolumab (PD-1 blockade) given before sampling. The DNeasy Blood and Tissue Kit was used to extract DNA from formalin-fixed paraffin-embedded specimens. The sequencing used lymph node tissue, collected from a patient treated with anti-PD-1 therapy. The chain links TRBV10-2 with TRBJ2-2, and 9 junction bases match TRBD1. This TCR came from a female donor with metastatic renal cell carcinoma. The DNA reads as follows: TGCGCCAGCCAGGGACAGGGACCCGTCGGGGAGCTGTTTTTT. This is translated as CASQGQGPVGELFF.